This TCR beta chain was obtained from a study of identical twins. V trimming: 0 bases; J trimming: 7 bases; junction bases outside the gene matches: 9. The germline V gene has CDR1 DFQATT and CDR2 SNEGSKA (reference sequence). This CDR3 spans 15 amino acids. A word on this clonotype: The antigen is undetermined.

Study-level points and caveats: Carriage of fewer insertions was seen in abundant cord blood beta clonotypes, whereas memory repertoires showed none. Invariant populations such as MAIT and iNKT cells could partly muddle zero-insertion analyses. Twins' excess sharing was less marked for out-of-frame beta sequences.

Carrying unique molecular identifiers, the cDNA also gained a universal primer site through template switching. Using its own MiXCR run on the 5' RACE reads, TCRdb lists one record per CDR3 protein. The sample has around 200,000 distinct CDR3 sequences, around 10% seen once. The origin of this receptor is a young woman in good health. The chain links TRBV20-1 to TRBJ2-1, with 7 nucleotides matching TRBD2. Source material: memory (CD45RO+) T cells sorted from blood. CDR3 sequence: CSAREGGGPRNEQFF. For the CDR3, the DNA is TGCAGTGCTAGAGAGGGGGGAGGGCCCCGGAATGAGCAGTTCTTC.